These 7 T cell receptor beta chains share one sample of origin, sequenced in a study of blood T cell repertoires in COVID-19. Profiled with immunoSEQ multiplex PCR; TCRdb holds only in-frame clones, not every one. The sample has fewer than 200,000 clones, 86% seen once. Material for sequencing was peripheral blood. Source of these receptors: a man aged 65-85 years with active or convalescent COVID-19.

This clone was counted a single time. V is TRBV5-1 and J is TRBJ1-2, with D possibly being TRBD1 (6 bases). Germline CDR1 reads SGHRS; CDR2 reads YFSETQ. This CDR3 region has 16 residues. Trimming removed 3 bases at V and 2 bases at J, with 17 bases between. CDR3 sequence (DNA): TGCGCCAGCAGCTCTAAAGGACAGATGGGGAACTATGGCTACACCTTC. Its translation: CASSSKGQMGNYGYTF.

The V call is TRBV2, the J call TRBJ1-5; D is unclear. Trimming removed 5 bases at V and 3 bases at J, with 8 bases between. There are 13 residues in the CDR3. Germline V gene sequence: CDR1 SNHLY, CDR2 FYNNEI. CDR3 loop: CASSREVNQPQHF. The CDR3 DNA is TGTGCCAGCAGTAGGGAGGTCAATCAGCCCCAGCATTTT.

This clone was seen only once. The genes are TRBV10-2 and TRBJ1-1, with D unresolved. The CDR3 sequence is 12 residues long. Germline CDR1 is WSHSY and CDR2 is SAAADI. The germline V and J ends were trimmed by 10 bases and 7 bases, with 16 bases remaining between them. CDR3 region: CATSWEGYEAFF. The DNA for the CDR3 is TGCGCCACCTCTTGGGAGGGTTATGAAGCTTTCTTT.

V is TRBV5-8 and J is TRBJ1-2; 7 positions agree with TRBD1. Trimming took 4 bases from V and 4 from J; bases not matched to a gene: 13. This CDR3 has 16 amino acids. From germline, CDR1 is SGHTS and CDR2 YDEGEE. Here the CDR3 reads CASSPLGTDRLYGYTF. For the CDR3, the DNA is TGTGCCAGCAGCCCCTTGGGGACAGACCGACTCTATGGCTACACCTTC.

V and J are TRBV7-2 and TRBJ1-2, with a weak D call TRBD1 (6 bases). Germline V CDR1 and CDR2: SGHTA, FQGNSA. Trimming pared 1 base from V and 8 bases from J, leaving 14 bases between. The CDR3 runs to 14 residues. The CDR3 coding sequence is TGTGCCAGCAGCTTAGACGGGGGGGCTCGAGGCTACACCTTC. Translated: CASSLDGGARGYTF.

The chain employs TRBV11-1 and TRBJ1-2, with D possibly TRBD1 on 5 matching bases. The CDR3 is 13 residues long. Germline V gene sequence: CDR1 SGHAT, CDR2 FQDESV (reference sequence). V was pared by 1 base and J by 2 bases, with 5 bases between. CDR3 nucleotides: TGTGCCAGCAGCTTAGGACAGAACTATGGCTACACCTTC. Its protein is CASSLGQNYGYTF.

This clone was found a few times. The chain employs TRBV18 and TRBJ1-1; D uncertain. Looked up from germline, CDR1 is KGHSH and CDR2 is LQKENI. The CDR3 spans 15 residues. The germline V and J ends were trimmed by 3 bases and 2 bases, with 13 bases remaining between them. In DNA form, the CDR3 reads TGTGCCAGCTCACCCTTGGTTCAGATAAACACTGAAGCTTTCTTT. Protein sequence: CASSPLVQINTEAFF.